The 8 T cell receptor beta chains reported below all come from one sample, sequenced in a study of CD8 T cells in Susac syndrome. An amount of RNA that ranged from about 0.45 to 1 ug was reverse transcribed with random hexamers. A single record per CDR3 protein comes from TCRdb applying MiXCR to the immunoSEQ multiplex PCR reads. The sample holds about 300,000 distinct CDR3 sequences, roughly 85% seen once. Sequenced material: CD8+ T cells from PBMCs. The receptors were sampled from a human donor with multiple sclerosis.

The V call is TRBV5-4, the J call TRBJ2-7; TRBD1 matches at 9 bases. After removal of 4 bases from V and 3 bases from J, the junction contained 8 bases not matched to a gene. Germline CDR1 SGHNT, CDR2 YYREEE (reference sequence). CDR3 length: 15 residues. The CDR3 protein is CASSGPGQGYYEQYF. CDR3 DNA: TGTGCCAGCAGCGGTCCAGGACAGGGGTACTACGAGCAGTACTTC.

This clonotype appeared a single time. The CDR3 protein is CASSLSDLAGETQYF. CDR3 DNA: TGTGCCAGCAGCTTATCTGATCTAGCGGGAGAGACCCAGTACTTC. This rearrangement joins TRBV7-9 to TRBJ2-5; TRBD2 matches at 8 bases. V was pared by 2 bases and J by 4 bases, with 6 bases of the junction left unmatched. The CDR3 is 15 amino acids. Germline CDR1 is SEHNR and CDR2 is FQNEAQ (reference sequence). The variable domain in full, completed from reference TRBV7-9 and TRBJ2-5, reads DTGVSQNPRHKITKRGQNVTFRCDPISEHNRLYWYRQTLGQGPEFLTYFQNEAQLEKSRLLSDRFSAERPKGSFSTLEIQRTEQGDSAMYLCASSLSDLAGETQYFGPGTRLLVL.

Notes on this clonotype: The junction does not match germline at one end; this may be a read error. The chain joins TRBV7-6 to TRBJ2-7; tentative D call: TRBD2 (6 bases). Germline assignment: CDR1 SGHVS and CDR2 FNYEAQ. CDR3 length: 15 residues. For the CDR3, the DNA is TGTGCCGGCAGCTTAGCTTCGACTAGGCCCTACGAGCAGTACTTC. It codes for CAGSLASTRPYEQYF. The variable domain in full, completed from reference TRBV7-6 and TRBJ2-7, reads GAGVSQSPRYKVTKRGQDVALRCDPISGHVSLYWYRQALGQGPEFLTYFNYEAQQDKSGLPNDRFSAERPEGSISTLTIQRTEQRDSAMYRCAGSLASTRPYEQYFGPGTRLTVT.

This clonotype was detected a few times. J is TRBJ2-5 and V is TRBV5-6, with a possible D match to TRBD1 (5 bases). Germline assignment: CDR1 SGHDT and CDR2 YYEEEE. V lost 0 bases to trimming and J lost 2 bases, with 8 bases between them. The CDR3 loop spans 14 amino acids. The CDR3 here is CASSLGQPQETQYF. CDR3 in DNA: TGTGCCAGCAGCTTGGGACAGCCGCAAGAGACCCAGTACTTC. The full variable domain, with the rest looked up from reference TRBV5-6 and TRBJ2-5, is DAGVTQSPTHLIKTRGQQVTLRCSPKSGHDTVSWYQQALGQGPQFIFQYYEEEERQRGNFPDRFSGHQFPNYSSELNVNALLLGDSALYLCASSLGQPQETQYFGPGTRLLVL.

This chain connects TRBV30 to TRBJ1-5; D gene unclear. Germline V gives CDR1 GTSNPN, CDR2 SVGIG (reference sequence). Trimming shortened V by 2 bases and J by 1 base, and 24 bases separated the two germline ends. The CDR3 extends over 19 amino acids. The CDR3 is CAWSTNNSPGYRSNQPQHF. The CDR3 nucleotides read TGTGCCTGGAGTACCAACAATAGCCCGGGATATAGGAGCAATCAGCCCCAGCATTTT.

The chain is built from TRBV27 and TRBJ2-5, with TRBD2 matching over 12 bases. This CDR3 region has 16 residues. V was clipped by 6 bases and J by 1 base; unmatched bases: 6. Germline CDR1 is MNHEY and CDR2 is SMNVEV (reference sequence). CDR3 DNA sequence: TGTGCCAGCAGCAGGACTAGCGGGGCCGTCCAAGAGACCCAGTACTTC. Its protein product is CASSRTSGAVQETQYF.

This clonotype was seen a single time. The chain carries TRBV30 and TRBJ2-7, with D possibly TRBD2 on 6 matching bases. Germline-derived CDR1 and CDR2 are GTSNPN and SVGIG (reference sequence). CDR3 length: 13 amino acids. The V and J ends lost 0 bases and 3 bases respectively, with 9 bases between them. This CDR3 is CAWSVWRGYEQYF. CDR3 sequence (DNA): TGTGCCTGGAGTGTTTGGCGGGGCTACGAGCAGTACTTC.

This clonotype was recorded once. The chain links TRBV19 to TRBJ1-5, with D unclear. This CDR3 is 13 amino acids long. Germline CDR1 and CDR2: LNHDA and SQIVND (reference sequence). Trimming pared 7 bases from V and 6 bases from J, leaving 13 bases between. CDR3 residues: CASNKLAGQPQHF. CDR3 coding DNA: TGTGCCAGTAACAAACTGGCGGGTCAGCCCCAGCATTTT.